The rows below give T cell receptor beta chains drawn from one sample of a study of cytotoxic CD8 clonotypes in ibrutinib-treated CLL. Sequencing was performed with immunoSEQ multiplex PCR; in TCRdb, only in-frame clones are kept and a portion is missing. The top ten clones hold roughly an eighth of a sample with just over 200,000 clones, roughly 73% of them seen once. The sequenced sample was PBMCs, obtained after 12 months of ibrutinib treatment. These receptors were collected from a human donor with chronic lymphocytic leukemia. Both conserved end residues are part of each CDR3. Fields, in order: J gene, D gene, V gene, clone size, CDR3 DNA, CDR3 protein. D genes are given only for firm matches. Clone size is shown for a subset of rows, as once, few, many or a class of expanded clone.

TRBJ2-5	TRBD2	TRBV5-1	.	TGCGCCAGCAGCCTAGCGGGGGAGACCCAGTACTTC	CASSLAGETQYF
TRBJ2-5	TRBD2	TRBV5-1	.	TGCGCCAGCAGCTTGGGGCGGGGGAGTGAGACCCAGTACTTC	CASSLGRGSETQYF
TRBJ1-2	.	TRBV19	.	TGTGCCAGTAGTATCCAGGACAGTAACTATGGCTACACCTTC	CASSIQDSNYGYTF
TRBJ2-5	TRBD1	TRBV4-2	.	TGTGCCAGCAGCCAAGAGGACAGGGGTGGGGAGACCCAGTACTTC	CASSQEDRGGETQYF
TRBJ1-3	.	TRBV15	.	TGTGCCACCAGCAGACCCACCGAAAACACCATATATTTT	CATSRPTENTIYF
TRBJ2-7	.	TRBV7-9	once	TGTGCCAGCAGCTCGCCCGGGATGTCCGCAACCGAGCAGTACTTC	CASSSPGMSATEQYF
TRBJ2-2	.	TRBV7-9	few	TGTGCCAGCAGCCAAACCTACGGCGCGGATTACACCGGGGAGCTGTTTTTT	CASSQTYGADYTGELFF
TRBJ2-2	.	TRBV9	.	TGTGCCAGCAGCGTAGAGGTCGGGGAGCTGTTTTTT	CASSVEVGELFF
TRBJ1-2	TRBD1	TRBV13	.	TGTGCCAGCAGCTTAGGTGGGCAGGGGGTCTATGGCTACACCTTC	CASSLGGQGVYGYTF
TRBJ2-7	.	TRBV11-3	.	TGTGCCAGCAGCTTCGGGACATCCTACGAGCAGTACTTC	CASSFGTSYEQYF
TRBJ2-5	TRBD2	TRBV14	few	TGTGCCAGCAGCCAAGAAAGACTGCGGGAGGGCCGTGAGACCCAGTACTTC	CASSQERLREGRETQYF
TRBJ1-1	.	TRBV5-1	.	TGCGCCAGCAGCTTGGAAAGGGCCGGGACTGAAGCTTTCTTT	CASSLERAGTEAFF
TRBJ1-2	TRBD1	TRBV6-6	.	TGTGCCAGCAGTTCGGACAGGGGGCGAGGCCTCTATGGCTACACCTTC	CASSSDRGRGLYGYTF
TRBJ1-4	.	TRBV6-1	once	TGTGCCAGTAGGGTGGCTAATGAAAAACTGTTTTTT	CASRVANEKLFF
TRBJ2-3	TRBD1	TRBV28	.	TGTGCCAGCAGTGTCGGACAGGGGGCAGATACGCAGTATTTT	CASSVGQGADTQYF
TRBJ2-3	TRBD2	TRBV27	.	TGTGCCAGCAGTTTGATTAGCGGGAGATTGGGCACAGATACGCAGTATTTT	CASSLISGRLGTDTQYF
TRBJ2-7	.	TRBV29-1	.	TGCAGCGTTGAGGGGCAGGACTACGAGCAGTACTTC	CSVEGQDYEQYF
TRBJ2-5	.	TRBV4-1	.	TGCGCCAGCAGCCGCCGGGAAAAAGAGACCCAGTACTTC	CASSRREKETQYF
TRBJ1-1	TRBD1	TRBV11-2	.	TGTGCCAGCAGCTTAGGGAGAGGCCGGGACAGGGGGCGCGAAGCTTTCTTT	CASSLGRGRDRGREAFF
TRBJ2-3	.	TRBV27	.	TGTGCCAGCAGTTCCCCGAGGGGGTGGAGCACAGATACGCAGTATTTT	CASSSPRGWSTDTQYF
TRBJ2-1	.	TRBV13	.	TGTGCCAGCAGCTTAAACCCCCCGGAGTTGGGAGGGCAGTTCTTC	CASSLNPPELGGQFF
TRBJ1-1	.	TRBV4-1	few	TGCGCCAGCAGCCGCCTGTGGTGGCAGGGCGACACTGAAGCTTTCTTT	CASSRLWWQGDTEAFF
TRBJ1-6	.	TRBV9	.	TGTGCCAGCAGCGGAGCCCTGGGGGACGGGAATTCACCCCTCCACTTT	CASSGALGDGNSPLHF
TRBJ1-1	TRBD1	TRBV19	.	TGTGCCAGCACGACAAGGACAGGGGGGAACACTGAAGCTTTCTTT	CASTTRTGGNTEAFF
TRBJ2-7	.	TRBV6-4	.	TGTGCCAGCAGCCTGGGGTCAGGCCAGCATCGCTACGAGCAGTACTTC	CASSLGSGQHRYEQYF
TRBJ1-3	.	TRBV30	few	TGTGCCTGGCGCTCACTGAGCTCTGGAAACACCATATATTTT	CAWRSLSSGNTIYF
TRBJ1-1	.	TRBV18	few	TGTGCCAGCTCACCAAGGTCCGCGACAGCAGGGGATGTAGAAGCTTTCTTT	CASSPRSATAGDVEAFF
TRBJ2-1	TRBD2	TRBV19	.	TGTGCCAGTAGTCGACTAGCGGACTACAATGAGCAGTTCTTC	CASSRLADYNEQFF
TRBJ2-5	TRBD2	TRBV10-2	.	TGCGCCAGCCGGCTAGCGGGGGAAGAGACCCAGTACTTC	CASRLAGEETQYF
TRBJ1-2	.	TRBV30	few	TGTGCCTGGAGCCTCCCCATATCTTGGGGCTACACCTTC	CAWSLPISWGYTF
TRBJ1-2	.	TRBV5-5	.	TGTGCCAGCACCACAGAGGGATATATGGGTGGCTACACCTTC	CASTTEGYMGGYTF
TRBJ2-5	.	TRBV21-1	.	TGTGCCAGCACCCAAAAATCGGGGGGGACCCAGTACTTC	CASTQKSGGTQYF
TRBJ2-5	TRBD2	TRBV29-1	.	TGCAGCGTCGGACGCTCTGGAGCGGGAGGGGGGGAGACCCAGTACTTC	CSVGRSGAGGGETQYF
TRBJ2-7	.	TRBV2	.	TGTGCCAGCAATACCCCACTAGGCGTGCGTGAGCAGTACTTC	CASNTPLGVREQYF
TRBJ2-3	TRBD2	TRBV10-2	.	TGCGCCATCGCTCTAGCGGGGGACACAGATACGCAGTATTTT	CAIALAGDTDTQYF
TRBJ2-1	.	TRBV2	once	TGTGCCAGCGATACCCCCCGGTATGAGCAGTTCTTC	CASDTPRYEQFF
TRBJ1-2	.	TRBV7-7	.	TGTGCTAACACCCCCCTGACAGGAGCTAACTATGGCTACACCTTC	CANTPLTGANYGYTF
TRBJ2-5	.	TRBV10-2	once	TGCGCCAGCAGTGTGGGTCAAGAGACCCAGTACTTC	CASSVGQETQYF
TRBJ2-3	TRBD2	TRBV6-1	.	TGTGCCAGCATTATAGCGGGAGCAACAGATACGCAGTATTTT	CASIIAGATDTQYF
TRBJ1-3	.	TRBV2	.	TGTGCCAGCAGTCCCGGGACTATTTCTGGAAACACCATATATTTT	CASSPGTISGNTIYF
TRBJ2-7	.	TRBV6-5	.	TGTGCCAGCAGTTCCGACGGAGAGCAGTACTTC	CASSSDGEQYF
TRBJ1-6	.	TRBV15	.	TGTGCCACCAGCAGGGACGATAATTCACCCCTCCACTTT	CATSRDDNSPLHF
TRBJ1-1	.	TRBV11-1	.	TGTGCCAGCAGCCCGTTCACTGAAGCTTTCTTT	CASSPFTEAFF
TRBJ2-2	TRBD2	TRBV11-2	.	TGTGCCAGCAGCTATAGCGGGACTAACACCGGGGAGCTGTTTTTT	CASSYSGTNTGELFF
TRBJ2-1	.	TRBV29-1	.	TGCAGCGCCCTTCAGGGATACTCCTACAATGAGCAGTTCTTC	CSALQGYSYNEQFF
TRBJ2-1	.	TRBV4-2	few	TGTGCCAGCAGCCAAGGGATTTTACCATACAATGAGCAGTTCTTC	CASSQGILPYNEQFF
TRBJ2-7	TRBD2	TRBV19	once	TGTGCCAGTAGCCTAGCGGGAGGGAGCTCCTACGAGCAGTACTTC	CASSLAGGSSYEQYF
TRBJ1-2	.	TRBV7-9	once	TGTGCCAGCAGCCTGGGGGGAACGGGCTACACCTTC	CASSLGGTGYTF
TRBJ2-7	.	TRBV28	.	TGTGCCAGCAGAACTAGAAACGAGCAGTACTTC	CASRTRNEQYF
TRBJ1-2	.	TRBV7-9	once	TGTGCCAGCAGCTTAGAAGTACACCGACCCACCTTC	CASSLEVHRPTF
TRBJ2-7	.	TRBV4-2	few	TGTGCCAGCAGCCAAGCCTCCGAACACGAGCAGTACTTC	CASSQASEHEQYF